Listed below are T cell receptor beta chains from one sample, sequenced in a study of STAT5B mutations in CD4+ large granular lymphocyte leukemia. Produced via immunoSEQ multiplex PCR; TCRdb's table is partial and in-frame only. The table records some 30,000 clones, roughly 79% of them present only once. Sequencing input: CD4+ T cells from blood buffy coats. These receptors all stem from a human donor in good health. Each CDR3 is given with its conserved first and last residue. D genes are given only for firm matches. Only some rows state a clone size, as once, few, many or a class for expanded clones.

.,few,TRBV28,TRBJ1-5,TGTGCCAGCGAAACAGGGACCGGCAATCAGCCCCAGCATTTT,CASETGTGNQPQHF
TRBD1,.,TRBV19,TRBJ1-5,TGTGCCAGCAGGGACAGGATGGAGAATATCAATCAGCCCCAGCATTTT,CASRDRMENINQPQHF
.,.,TRBV18,TRBJ2-5,TGTGCCAGCTCACCGACGCCAGGGTGGGAGACCCAGTACTTC,CASSPTPGWETQYF
.,once,TRBV11-3,TRBJ2-3,TGTGCCAGCAGCCAGGCGCGGGGGCGGGAGCAGTATTTT,CASSQARGREQYF
.,few,TRBV4-1,TRBJ1-4,TGCGCCAGCAGCCAAGGGGGGGCTAATGAAAAACTGTTTTTT,CASSQGGANEKLFF
.,.,TRBV7-2,TRBJ2-7,TGTGCCAGCAGCTTATTGGCAGGGGAGCACCGACCCTCCTACGAGCAGTACTTC,CASSLLAGEHRPSYEQYF
.,.,TRBV27,TRBJ2-1,TGTGCCAGCAGTTTTGAGCCGAGCTCCTACAATGAGCAGTTCTTC,CASSFEPSSYNEQFF
TRBD1,.,TRBV18,TRBJ1-2,TGTGCCAGCTCATCGGGACAGGACTATGGCTACACCTTC,CASSSGQDYGYTF
.,.,TRBV5-4,TRBJ2-3,TGTGCCAGCAGCTTGGCAGGGGCTAGCACAGATACGCAGTATTTT,CASSLAGASTDTQYF
TRBD2,.,TRBV5-1,TRBJ2-3,TGCGCCAGCAGCTTGGAAGCGGGAGGGCCCTCAGATACGCAGTATTTT,CASSLEAGGPSDTQYF
TRBD1,few,TRBV20-1,TRBJ1-2,TGCAGTGCTGGACAGGGGAGAGGCTACACCTTC,CSAGQGRGYTF
.,.,TRBV7-2,TRBJ1-2,TGTGCCAGCAGCTTAATGGGGCAGGCCTCGGGGGGCTACACCTTC,CASSLMGQASGGYTF
TRBD2,.,TRBV18,TRBJ2-1,TGTGCCAGCTCACCAAGGGTGGGCGGGAGCTCCTACAATGAGCAGTTCTTC,CASSPRVGGSSYNEQFF
.,once,TRBV10-3,TRBJ2-5,TGTGCCATCAGCTTAGGGATCCAAGAGACCCAGTACTTC,CAISLGIQETQYF
.,.,TRBV29-1,TRBJ1-5,TGCAGCGCCTGGGACAATAGCGGCCCCCAGCATTTT,CSAWDNSGPQHF
TRBD2,.,TRBV19,TRBJ2-1,TGTGCCAGTAGTACTCAACTAGCGGCCTCCTACAATGAGCAGTTCTTC,CASSTQLAASYNEQFF
.,.,TRBV7-8,TRBJ1-2,TGTGCCAGGCTAGGGGGACGCTCCTATGGCTACACCTTC,CARLGGRSYGYTF
TRBD1,.,TRBV5-5,TRBJ2-1,TGTGCCAGCAGCCGGGACAGGGCTCACAATGAGCAGTTCTTC,CASSRDRAHNEQFF
TRBD1,.,TRBV4-1,TRBJ2-3,TGCGCCAGCAGCCACAAGCTCCGGGACAGGGGGCACCGAGATACGCAGTATTTT,CASSHKLRDRGHRDTQYF
.,.,TRBV7-9,TRBJ1-2,TGTGCCAGCAGCTTAGCGGAGGGAAGTGGCTACACCTTC,CASSLAEGSGYTF
.,.,TRBV6-5,TRBJ2-7,TGTGCCAGCAGTTACTCGAAAGGCCTCACCGCGGGGGAGCAGTACTTC,CASSYSKGLTAGEQYF
TRBD2,.,TRBV9,TRBJ2-1,TGTGCCAGCAGCCCCATCGGGACTAGCGGTAAATACATTAATGAGCAGTTCTTC,CASSPIGTSGKYINEQFF
.,.,TRBV4-3,TRBJ2-2,TGCGCCAGCAGCCAAGAGACGGGGGAGGACACCGGGGAGCTGTTTTTT,CASSQETGEDTGELFF
TRBD2,.,TRBV28,TRBJ2-7,TGTGCCAGCAGTGCACCGGGACTAGCGCGATCCTACGAGCAGTACTTC,CASSAPGLARSYEQYF
TRBD1,.,TRBV7-2,TRBJ2-7,TGTGCCAGCAGCGTAGGACAGGGGAGCAACTACGAGCAGTACTTC,CASSVGQGSNYEQYF